This passage covers 14 T cell receptor beta chains from one sample sequenced in a study of T cell repertoires in cytomegalovirus infection. MiXCR, run by TCRdb on the reads, gives a single entry per CDR3 protein. The sample carries around 100,000 distinct CDR3 sequences, roughly two fifths recorded once. For these TCRs, the target antigens are not known. The sequenced sample was CD8+ T cells from cultured PBMCs, obtained from culture after CMV antigen stimulation. These receptors all stem from a human donor in good health (CMV status not recorded). Some clones in this sample may be carry-over from other donors' samples.

With regard to this clonotype: At one end the junction does not follow the germline gene, possibly because of a read error. CDR3 residues: CASSSGCFSPLHF. The CDR3 DNA sequence: TGTGCCAGTAGTAGCGGCTGCTTTTCACCCCTCCACTTC. The chain couples TRBV19 to TRBJ1-6; D is unclear. The CDR3 contains 13 residues. Germline V lookup: CDR1 LNHDA, CDR2 SQIVND (reference sequence).

This chain joins TRBV2 and TRBJ2-7; 8 nucleotides align to TRBD2. Germline trimming cut 7 bases from V and 4 bases from J; bases unmatched to any gene: 6. The CDR3 totals 13 residues. CDR1 is SNHLY, CDR2 FYNNEI, per germline. The DNA of the CDR3 is TGTGCCAGCACCGACGGGGGGGCTTACGAGCAGTACTTC. It encodes CASTDGGAYEQYF.

In this sample, this clonotype turned up many times. The gene calls are TRBV7-9 and TRBJ1-2, with D perhaps TRBD1 (6 bases). Germline V gene data show CDR1 as SEHNR and CDR2 as FQNEAQ (reference sequence). V was shortened by 6 bases and J by 6 bases, with 11 bases between the two germline ends. The CDR3 spans 12 residues. The CDR3, as DNA: TGTGCCAGCAGTCGACAGGTTCATGGCTACACCTTC. It encodes CASSRQVHGYTF.

This clonotype was seen more than once but under ten times. This chain links TRBV4-1 with TRBJ2-2; 15 bases agree with TRBD2. V lost 6 bases to trimming and J lost 3 bases; unmatched junction nucleotides: 5. Germline V lookup: CDR1 MGHRA, CDR2 YSYEKL. CDR3 length: 17 residues. DNA for the CDR3: TGCGCCAGCAGAGGACTAGCGGGGGGGCCGGACACCGGGGAGCTGTTTTTT. This gives the protein CASRGLAGGPDTGELFF.

The CDR3 DNA follows: TGTGCCAGCAGCTGGGGGATCAACGAAGCTTTCTTT. It yields the protein CASSWGINEAFF. The J gene is TRBJ1-1, the V gene TRBV7-9; weak D call: TRBD1 (5 bases). The CDR3 runs 12 residues. Germline-derived CDR1 and CDR2 are SEHNR and FQNEAQ (reference sequence). The V end was cut by 4 bases, the J end by 8 bases, with 11 bases between.

This chain links TRBV2 with TRBJ2-7; unclear D gene. This CDR3 spans 12 amino acids. The germline V gene has CDR1 SNHLY and CDR2 FYNNEI. V lost 2 bases to trimming and J lost 5 bases, with 7 bases between them. CDR3 loop: CASSELGDEQYF. The CDR3 coding sequence is TGTGCCAGCAGTGAACTAGGAGACGAGCAGTACTTC.

This clonotype was counted ten times or more. V gene TRBV7-9 combines with J gene TRBJ2-1; tentative D call: TRBD2 (6 bases). The CDR3 runs 14 residues. Germline V gives CDR1 SEHNR, CDR2 FQNEAQ (reference sequence). V was shortened by 8 bases and J by 3 bases, with 14 bases between the two germline ends. The CDR3 DNA reads TGTGCCAGCCGGCGGGGACTGAACTACAATGAGCAGTTCTTC. Amino acids: CASRRGLNYNEQFF.

This clonotype was detected many times. The chain joins TRBV28 to TRBJ2-5; D not resolved. This CDR3 is built from 13 residues. CDR1 is MDHEN and CDR2 is SYDVKM in the germline V gene. Trimming pared 10 bases from V and 5 bases from J, leaving 17 bases between. The CDR3, as DNA: TGTGCCACCGGTCCCTCTTTGGGGGAGACCCAGTACTTC. Translation: CATGPSLGETQYF.

This chain links TRBV10-3 with TRBJ1-1, with no clear D. The CDR3 loop spans 19 amino acids. CDR1 and CDR2 (germline): ENHRY, SYGVKD. Trimming took 0 bases from V and 3 from J, leaving 23 bases between them. CDR3: CAISESTQETSIGDTEAFF. The DNA of the CDR3 is TGTGCCATCAGTGAGTCGACTCAGGAGACCTCAATTGGGGACACTGAAGCTTTCTTT.

The CDR3 loop reads CASSKGQGLGYTF. DNA for the CDR3: TGTGCCAGCAGCAAAGGACAGGGGCTTGGCTACACCTTC. The chain combines TRBV6-5 with TRBJ1-2; 9 bases agree with TRBD1. The CDR3 length is 13 residues. Germline trimming cut 6 bases from V and 7 bases from J; bases unmatched to any gene: 6. CDR1 and CDR2 from the germline V gene are MNHEY and SVGAGI.

V usage is TRBV4-1 and J usage is TRBJ2-1; D unresolved. The germline V gene encodes CDR1 MGHRA and CDR2 YSYEKL. Trimming pared 4 bases from V and 8 bases from J, leaving 6 bases between. This CDR3 region has 11 residues. The CDR3 region is CASSRWDEQFF. For the CDR3, the DNA is TGCGCCAGCAGCCGGTGGGATGAGCAGTTCTTC.

This chain connects TRBV6-6 to TRBJ2-1; a weak D match, TRBD2 (6 bases). Germline V CDR1 and CDR2: MNHNY, SVGAGI (reference sequence). The V end was cut by 8 bases, the J end by 4 bases, with 15 bases between. This CDR3 is 14 amino acids long. CDR3 region: CASGPGGTYNEQFF. As DNA, the CDR3 is TGTGCCAGCGGACCCGGGGGAACGTACAATGAGCAGTTCTTC.

The V and J genes are TRBV27 and TRBJ2-1, with 11 bases fitting TRBD2. The CDR3 loop spans 16 amino acids. Germline CDR1 and CDR2: MNHEY and SMNVEV (reference sequence). Trimming at V came to 3 bases and at J to 5 bases, leaving 6 bases not matched to a gene. CDR3 nucleotides: TGTGCCAGCAGTTTGGATGGGACTAGCGGAAACAATGAGCAGTTCTTC. It codes for CASSLDGTSGNNEQFF.

This clonotype was seen ten or more times. This chain joins TRBV28 and TRBJ2-7; TRBD2 matches at 11 bases. With 5 bases clipped from V and 0 bases from J, the junction kept 12 bases outside the gene matches. Looked up from germline, CDR1 is MDHEN and CDR2 is SYDVKM. This CDR3 region has 18 residues. The CDR3 region is CASSPSDGSGGDSYEQYF. In nucleotides, the CDR3 is TGTGCCAGCAGTCCCTCCGACGGTAGCGGGGGGGACTCCTACGAGCAGTACTTC. Looking up the rest from reference TRBV28 and TRBJ2-7 gives the full variable domain: DVKVTQSSRYLVKRTGEKVFLECVQDMDHENMFWYRQDPGLGLRLIYFSYDVKMKEKGDIPEGYSVSREKKERFSLILESASTNQTSMYLCASSPSDGSGGDSYEQYFGPGTRLTVT.